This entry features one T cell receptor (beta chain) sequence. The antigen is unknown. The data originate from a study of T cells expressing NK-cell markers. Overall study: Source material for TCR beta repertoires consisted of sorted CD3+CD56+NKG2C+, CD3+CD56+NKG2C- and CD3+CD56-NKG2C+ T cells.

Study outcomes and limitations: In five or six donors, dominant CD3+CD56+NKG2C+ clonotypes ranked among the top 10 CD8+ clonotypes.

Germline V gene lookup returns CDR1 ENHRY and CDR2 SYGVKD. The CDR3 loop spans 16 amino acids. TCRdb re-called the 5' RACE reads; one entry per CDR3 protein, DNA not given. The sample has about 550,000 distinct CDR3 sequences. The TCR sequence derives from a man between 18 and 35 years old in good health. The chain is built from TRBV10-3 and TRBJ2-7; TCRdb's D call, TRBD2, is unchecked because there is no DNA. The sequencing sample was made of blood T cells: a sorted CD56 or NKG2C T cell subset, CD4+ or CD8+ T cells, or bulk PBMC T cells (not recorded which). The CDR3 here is CAIRKTSGTNSYEQYF.